The 8 T cell receptor beta chains reported below all come from one sample, sequenced in a study of long-term antiretroviral therapy in people with HIV (dated by TCRdb to the early 2020s). The immunoSEQ hsTCRB v3.0 assay was used at survey level resolution to sequence the TRB variable region. TCRdb carries this immuneACCESS record with in-frame sequences only. Its versions omit some clonotypes, under half of them owing to an unresolved V gene in the studies checked, with the rest unexplained. Present in this sample are about 33,000 clones, around 97% of which were seen just once. 2.9% of the sample is held by the ten biggest clonotypes. Sequences were derived from unsorted PBMCs, sampled 6.9 years after starting antiretroviral therapy. The receptors were sampled from a man aged 25-40 years with HIV.

The chain is built from TRBV7-3 and TRBJ2-7; D unclear. Germline V CDR1 and CDR2: SGHTA, FQGTGA. Deletions cut 2 bases from V and 2 bases from J, with 13 bases between. The CDR3 loop spans 15 amino acids. The CDR3 reads CASSLFGAPTYEQYF. The CDR3 DNA is TGTGCCAGCAGCTTATTCGGAGCCCCTACCTACGAGCAGTACTTC. The full variable domain, with the rest looked up from reference TRBV7-3 and TRBJ2-7, is GAGVSQTPSNKVTEKGKYVELRCDPISGHTALYWYRQSLGQGPEFLIYFQGTGAADDSGLPNDRFFAVRPEGSVSTLKIQRTERGDSAVYLCASSLFGAPTYEQYFGPGTRLTVT.

The chain carries TRBV7-6 and TRBJ1-1; D not certain. Trimming took off 5 bases at V and 1 base at J, with 11 bases between the two ends. CDR3 length: 14 residues. Germline V gives CDR1 SGHVS, CDR2 FNYEAQ. The CDR3 loop is CASSLMRQNTEAFF. The CDR3 region has the DNA TGTGCCAGCAGCCTGATGAGGCAGAACACTGAAGCTTTCTTT. The variable domain in full, with the rest retrieved from reference TRBV7-6 and TRBJ1-1, is GAGVSQSPRYKVTKRGQDVALRCDPISGHVSLYWYRQALGQGPEFLTYFNYEAQQDKSGLPNDRFSAERPEGSISTLTIQRTEQRDSAMYRCASSLMRQNTEAFFGQGTRLTVV.

The rearrangement uses TRBV7-3 and TRBJ2-7, with D unresolved. This CDR3 has 13 residues. The V end lost 5 bases, the J end lost 4 bases, and 12 bases lay between the germline ends. Per germline, CDR1 SGHTA and CDR2 FQGTGA. The CDR3 bases are TGTGCCAGCAGCCTTCTCGACGGATACGAGCAGTACTTC. As protein: CASSLLDGYEQYF.

The chain combines TRBV4-1 with TRBJ1-4; D might be TRBD1 (5 bases). The germline gives CDR1 MGHRA, CDR2 YSYEKL. CDR3 size: 14 residues. Between the trimmed V and J ends, which lost 0 bases and 5 bases, there was a span of 7 bases. The CDR3 loop is CASSQEAGNEKLFF. In nucleotides, the CDR3 is TGCGCCAGCAGCCAAGAGGCAGGGAATGAAAAACTGTTTTTT.

V gene TRBV12-5 combines with J gene TRBJ1-2; D unresolved. This CDR3 region has 14 residues. Between the trimmed V and J ends, which lost 5 bases and 2 bases, there was a span of 12 bases. CDR1 and CDR2 from the germline V gene are LGHNT and FRNRAP. The CDR3 loop reads CASGRGGPNYGYTF. Written as DNA, the CDR3 is TGTGCTAGTGGTCGTGGAGGACCAAACTATGGCTACACCTTC.

This chain uses TRBV4-3 with TRBJ1-1; D ambiguous. There are 13 residues in the CDR3. The germline CDR1 and CDR2 sequences are LGHNA and YSLEER. With 3 bases removed from V and 3 bases from J, the gap between germline ends came to 8 bases. CDR3 nucleotides: TGCGCCAGCAGCCATCGTTCCGACACTGAAGCTTTCTTT. Protein sequence: CASSHRSDTEAFF.

Here the CDR3 DNA reads TGTGCCAGCAGCTCCCTCGGGGGTACTAGCGGGGGGTCAATTGGGTATGAGCAGTTCTTC. This encodes CASSSLGGTSGGSIGYEQFF. The chain recombines TRBV7-8 with TRBJ2-1; 12 bases are a match to TRBD2. Unmatched junction bases numbered 21, after V lost 4 bases and J lost 8 bases. Germline V gene sequence: CDR1 SGHVS, CDR2 FQNEAQ. This CDR3 contains 20 residues.

As to this clone: Mismatch with germline at one junction end may stem from a read error. This rearrangement joins TRBV7-7 to TRBJ2-5, with TRBD1 as a possible D gene (6 bases). The CDR3 runs to 13 residues. Per germline, CDR1 SSHAT and CDR2 FNYEAQ (reference sequence). This chain's CDR3 is CASSAAGEETQYF. In DNA, the CDR3 is TGTGCTAGCAGCGCAGCAGGGGAGGAGACCCAGTACTTC.